By proportion, the clone carrying this T cell receptor delta chain is medium-sized. Other DNA sequences in the sample encode the same CDR3. TCRdb re-analyzed the RT-PCR reads via CATT. This repertoire shows some 2,500 delta-chain clones, 7.6% found once; its top ten account for 11%. This entry is derived from a study of gamma-delta T cells after stem cell transplantation. Germline lookup yields CDR1 TSWWSYY and CDR2 QGS. V trimming: 0 bases; J trimming: 7 bases; junction bases outside the gene matches: 17. The CDR3 is 19 residues long. V is TRDV1 and J is TRDJ1, with 10 bases fitting TRDD3. The clonotype was recovered from a human donor. It is not recorded whose cells these are; they may come from a transplant donor. The sequenced sample consisted of gamma-delta T cells. In DNA form, the CDR3 reads TGTGCTCTTGGGGAACTAAGCGGTTCCCTTACTGGGGGATTTGGTAAACTCATCTTT. The encoded protein is CALGELSGSLTGGFGKLIF.